One and the same sample provided the 23 T cell receptor beta chains below, sequenced in a study of shared clonotypes between healthy human individuals (dated by TCRdb to between 2020 and 2021). Libraries were made using the immunoSEQ multiplex PCR assay. The table comes from immuneACCESS by way of TCRdb, which keeps in-frame sequences with V and J called. Part of the clones is missing from these tables; in studies checked, under half for an unresolved V gene and the rest for unknown reasons. Here the sample has about 2 million clones; 95% occur a single time. The biggest ten clones account for 0.1% to 0.15% of the sample. Specimen: naive CD4+ T cells sorted from blood. This sample's cell subset or site label indicates: CD45RA+ positively selected. These receptors were taken from a man younger than 35 in good health.

The gene calls are TRBV28 and TRBJ1-6; D is undetermined. Trimming took 4 bases from V and 9 from J, leaving 7 bases between them. CDR1 and CDR2 from the germline V gene are MDHEN and SYDVKM. The CDR3 spans 12 residues. The DNA of the CDR3 is TGTGCCAGCAGTTGGCTAGGTTCACCCCTCCACTTT. Amino acid sequence: CASSWLGSPLHF.

This rearrangement joins TRBV4-3 to TRBJ2-3, with 10 positions matching TRBD2. V lost 2 bases and J lost 1; bases outside the gene matches: 6. This CDR3 is 17 amino acids long. Per the germline V gene, CDR1 is LGHNA and CDR2 is YSLEER. Here the CDR3 reads CASSQQLAGSRTDTQYF. The CDR3 DNA follows: TGCGCCAGCAGCCAACAACTAGCGGGAAGTCGCACAGATACGCAGTATTTT.

The chain links TRBV19 to TRBJ1-2; no definite D call. The CDR3 spans 14 residues. Germline CDR1 LNHDA, CDR2 SQIVND (reference sequence). V lost 7 bases and J lost 5, with 17 bases in between. The CDR3 DNA reads TGTGCCAGTACCCAGGATGAAAGGGTTTATGGCTACACCTTC. Translating gives CASTQDERVYGYTF.

V and J are TRBV4-2 and TRBJ1-5, with 7 bases lining up with TRBD1. CDR3 length equals 17 residues. Germline lookup yields CDR1 LGHNA and CDR2 YNFKEQ. V was clipped by 3 bases and J by 3 bases; unmatched bases: 11. This chain's CDR3 is CASSHLRGQAINQPQHF. In DNA form, the CDR3 reads TGTGCCAGCAGCCATCTACGAGGACAGGCTATCAATCAGCCCCAGCATTTT.

This chain links TRBV7-8 with TRBJ2-7, with 7 positions matching TRBD2. CDR3 length equals 15 residues. V dropped 4 bases and J dropped 5; count of bases not matched to a gene: 11. From germline, CDR1 is SGHVS and CDR2 FQNEAQ. The DNA for the CDR3 is TGTGCCAGCAGCTGGAGCGGGAACGGGGTAGACGAGCAGTACTTC. It translates to CASSWSGNGVDEQYF.

This clone showed up just once. The rearrangement uses TRBV7-2 and TRBJ2-5, with TRBD2 as a possible D gene (5 bases). Per the germline V gene, CDR1 is SGHTA and CDR2 is FQGNSA. The ends were cut back, 4 bases at V and 4 bases at J, with 13 bases in the middle. This CDR3 has 14 residues. CDR3 residues: CASSSPGIPETQYF. The CDR3 coding sequence is TGTGCCAGCAGCTCCCCGGGGATCCCAGAGACCCAGTACTTC.

V gene TRBV6-5 combines with J gene TRBJ2-7; TRBD2 aligns across 9 bases. The germline gives CDR1 MNHEY, CDR2 SVGAGI. The CDR3 covers 15 residues. V dropped 6 bases and J dropped 2; count of bases not matched to a gene: 8. The CDR3, as DNA: TGTGCCAGCAGAACGGAATTAGCGGGAGCCTACGAGCAGTACTTC. Protein sequence: CASRTELAGAYEQYF.

V is TRBV28 and J is TRBJ2-7; 9 positions agree with TRBD1. CDR1 is MDHEN, CDR2 SYDVKM, per germline. The CDR3 totals 12 residues. The ends lost 7 bases at V and 8 bases at J; junction bases unmatched: 6. The CDR3 reads CASTGGQGQQYF. The CDR3 DNA sequence: TGTGCCAGCACCGGAGGACAGGGGCAGCAGTACTTC.

The rearrangement uses TRBV30 and TRBJ1-6; D is ambiguous. Trimming cost V 7 bases and J 0 bases, with 10 bases left between them. CDR1 GTSNPN and CDR2 SVGIG come from the germline V gene (reference sequence). The CDR3 length is 14 residues. The CDR3 sequence: CASVTGSYNSPLHF. CDR3 bases: TGTGCCTCCGTGACGGGCTCCTATAATTCACCCCTCCACTTT.

The chain carries TRBV30 and TRBJ2-3; D is perhaps TRBD1 (6 bases). Germline V gene sequence: CDR1 GTSNPN, CDR2 SVGIG (reference sequence). The CDR3 is 14 amino acids. The V and J ends lost 1 base and 10 bases respectively, with 18 bases between them. The CDR3 bases are TGTGCCTGGAGTGGTCTATTACAGGGACAAGCGCAGTATTTT. Amino acid sequence: CAWSGLLQGQAQYF.

The chain joins TRBV5-1 to TRBJ2-3; no definite D call. The germline gives CDR1 SGHRS, CDR2 YFSETQ. Trimming took off 4 bases at V and 4 bases at J, with 7 bases between the two ends. CDR3 length equals 12 residues. The CDR3 here is CASSPDPDTQYF. CDR3 nucleotides: TGCGCCAGCAGCCCAGACCCAGATACGCAGTATTTT.

This clone is a singleton in its sample. Other nucleotide sequences from this sample produce the same CDR3. The V and J genes are TRBV11-2 and TRBJ2-2; D is undetermined. The germline gives CDR1 SGHAT, CDR2 FQNNGV. The V end lost 3 bases, the J end lost 5 bases, and 7 bases lay between the germline ends. This CDR3 spans 13 amino acids. DNA of the CDR3: TGTGCCAGCAGCTTGGGTGGAACCGGGGAGCTGTTTTTT. The encoded protein is CASSLGGTGELFF.

This chain connects TRBV28 to TRBJ1-2; D perhaps matches TRBD1 (6 bases). Germline CDR1 reads MDHEN; CDR2 reads SYDVKM. Trimming cost V 1 base and J 5 bases, with 17 bases left between them. CDR3 size: 16 residues. The CDR3 region is CASSLLRFGQGYGYTF. For the CDR3, the DNA is TGTGCCAGCAGTTTATTAAGGTTCGGGCAGGGGTATGGCTACACCTTC.

In its sample, this clone was seen once. V usage is TRBV27 and J usage is TRBJ1-5, with TRBD1 as a possible D gene (6 bases). Germline V CDR1 and CDR2: MNHEY, SMNVEV (reference sequence). The V end was cut by 5 bases, the J end by 4 bases, with 24 bases between. This CDR3 has 18 residues. The CDR3: CASSPGHPGGVKNQPQHF. CDR3 sequence (DNA): TGTGCCAGCAGTCCGGGACATCCCGGGGGGGTAAAAAATCAGCCCCAGCATTTT.

The chain uses TRBV11-3 and TRBJ2-3; TRBD2 aligns across 14 bases. There are 16 residues in the CDR3. The germline V gene encodes CDR1 SGHNT and CDR2 YENEEA. The ends lost 1 base at V and 6 bases at J; junction bases unmatched: 3. CDR3: CASSLGGLAGDDTQYF. CDR3 DNA sequence: TGTGCCAGCAGCTTAGGGGGACTAGCGGGAGACGATACGCAGTATTTT. Variable domain in full (rest from reference TRBV11-3 and TRBJ2-3): EAGVVQSPRYKIIEKKQPVAFWCNPISGHNTLYWYLQNLGQGPELLIRYENEEAVDDSQLPKDRFSAERLKGVDSTLKIQPAELGDSAVYLCASSLGGLAGDDTQYFGPGTRLTVL.

Comment on this clone: Other DNA sequences in this sample translate to the same CDR3. The V and J genes are TRBV6-1 and TRBJ2-2; 8 nucleotides align to TRBD1. V shed 2 bases and J 5 bases; nucleotides not matched to a gene: 1. The CDR3 is 14 amino acids. CDR1 is MNHNS, CDR2 SASEGT, per germline. The CDR3 region is CASSEQGATGELFF. Here the CDR3 DNA reads TGTGCCAGCAGTGAACAGGGGGCGACCGGGGAGCTGTTTTTT.

The chain is built from TRBV7-8 and TRBJ2-3; D perhaps matches TRBD1 (6 bases). In germline, CDR1 is SGHVS, CDR2 FQNEAQ. CDR3 length equals 18 residues. The V and J ends lost 5 bases and 1 base respectively, with 22 bases between them. The CDR3 DNA reads as TGTGCCAGCAGCCGGTTGAGGGGGTTCGGCTCCGGCACAGATACGCAGTATTTT. Residues: CASSRLRGFGSGTDTQYF.

The chain carries TRBV6-6 and TRBJ1-5, with 8 bases lining up with TRBD1. Germline V gives CDR1 MNHNY, CDR2 SVGAGI (reference sequence). CDR3 length: 15 residues. Trimming took 6 bases from V and 4 from J; bases not matched to a gene: 8. CDR3: CASRPGTGGNQPQHF. In nucleotides, the CDR3 is TGTGCCAGCAGACCGGGGACAGGAGGGAATCAGCCCCAGCATTTT.

The chain uses TRBV29-1 and TRBJ2-7; D possibly uses TRBD1 or TRBD2 (6 bases each). V was trimmed by 7 bases and J by 2 bases, leaving 21 bases between them. The CDR3 contains 15 residues. Germline loops: CDR1 SQVTM, CDR2 ANQGSEA. The CDR3 region is CSARRGTDRAYEQYF. The CDR3 DNA reads as TGCAGCGCAAGGAGGGGGACGGACAGAGCCTACGAGCAGTACTTC.

The chain uses TRBV5-6 and TRBJ1-5; weak D call: TRBD1 (6 bases). CDR1 is SGHDT, CDR2 YYEEEE, per germline. The V gene lost 2 bases and the J gene lost 7 bases, with 7 bases spanning the gap. The CDR3 spans 12 residues. DNA for the CDR3: TGTGCCAGCAGCTTCGGGGGCCAGCCCCAGCATTTT. This gives the protein CASSFGGQPQHF.

The gene calls are TRBV5-4 and TRBJ2-7, with 7 bases lining up with TRBD1. Trimming cost V 2 bases and J 3 bases; bases outside gene matches: 8. CDR3 length: 15 residues. CDR1 is SGHNT, CDR2 YYREEE, per germline (reference sequence). In nucleotides, the CDR3 is TGTGCCAGCAGCTTAGGAGGACAGGCGAACTACGAGCAGTACTTC. It encodes CASSLGGQANYEQYF.

The J gene is TRBJ1-5, the V gene TRBV10-2, with TRBD1 identical over 7 bases. The V gene's germline CDR1 is WSHSY and CDR2 SAAADI. The CDR3 totals 14 residues. After removal of 5 bases from V and 5 bases from J, the junction contained 6 bases not matched to a gene. CDR3 residues: CASSPDRLYQPQHF. The CDR3 DNA reads as TGCGCCAGCAGTCCGGACAGGTTATATCAGCCCCAGCATTTT.

The chain recombines TRBV28 with TRBJ2-1; the D is unclear. V was clipped by 8 bases and J by 8 bases, with 10 bases between them. Germline CDR1 MDHEN, CDR2 SYDVKM. The CDR3 length is 11 residues. The CDR3 reads CASGSHYEQFF. The CDR3 DNA reads as TGTGCCAGCGGCAGCCATTATGAGCAGTTCTTC.